The 2 T cell receptor beta chains in this list originate from one sample, sequenced in a study of beta chain features in type 1 diabetes. Sequencing targeted expressed TCRB transcripts, as all isolated RNA had been reverse transcribed. The table came from immunoSEQ multiplex PCR; TCRdb's copy has only in-frame clones and leaves some out. The table shows about 300,000 clones, with around 7.8% occurring only once. Specimen: central memory CD4+ T cells from blood. The receptor set was obtained from a woman under 30 in good health.

A few counts support this clone. The V gene is TRBV7-3, the J gene TRBJ2-2; D not resolved. The V and J ends lost 4 bases and 5 bases respectively, with 8 bases between them. CDR3 length: 13 residues. Germline V CDR1 and CDR2: SGHTA, FQGTGA. This CDR3 reads CASSSLLTGELFF. The CDR3 nucleotides read TGTGCCAGCAGCTCACTGTTGACCGGGGAGCTGTTTTTT.

The chain joins TRBV6-5 to TRBJ2-7; TRBD2 is a possible D gene (6 bases). The ends were cut back, 6 bases at V and 6 bases at J, with 18 bases in the middle. CDR1 and CDR2 (germline): MNHEY, SVGAGI. The CDR3 runs 14 residues. In DNA, the CDR3 is TGTGCCAGCAGGCGGGACGGACCTTCGGGCGAGCAGTACGTC. Amino acid sequence: CASRRDGPSGEQYV.